This record looks at one TCR beta chain sequence and its context. Germline assignment: CDR1 KGHSY and CDR2 FQNENV. There are 14 residues in the CDR3. The V gene lost 5 bases and the J gene lost 3 bases, with 13 bases spanning the gap. Measured with immunoSEQ multiplex PCR; TCRdb has only the in-frame clones, and not every one. The table has 2 million to 2.5 million clones, approximately 90% seen once; the top ten hold approximately 0.39%. These data come from a study of shared clonotypes between healthy human individuals. The chain combines TRBV16 with TRBJ1-1, with a weak D call TRBD1 (5 bases). Sequenced material: naive CD4+ T cells from PBMCs. Subset defined: CD45RA+ positively selected. The clonotype comes from a man between 18 and 29 years old in good health. Some clones in this sample may be carry-over from other donors' samples. As DNA, the CDR3 is TGTGCCAGCAGCAATCCCGGGACCCACACTGAAGCTTTCTTT. It encodes CASSNPGTHTEAFF.